This TCR beta chain originates from a study of T cells after yellow fever vaccination. Study results and caveats: A large majority of primary-vaccination clones showed up again after the booster (96% CD4, 75% to 90% CD8). Researchers report a weaker secondary response that nonetheless peaked faster, day 5 versus 15. The study noted that FACS-sorted repertoires could contain abundant clonotypes contaminating from the bulk population.

5'RACE template switching generated TCR cDNA, adding a universal primer site and UMIs. TCRdb re-analysed the 5' RACE reads in MiXCR, keeping a single row per CDR3 protein. Of 300,000 to 400,000 distinct CDR3 sequences listed, 12% are singletons. Of note for this clonotype: The antigen remains undetermined.

Sequenced here: CD4+ T cells sorted from PBMCs, sampled 15 days after the yellow fever booster vaccination. The TCR sequence derives from a young man who received the YFV17D yellow fever vaccine.

CDR3 in DNA: TGTGCCAGCAGCTTGGGGAGGGGGACGGCGGGATATGACGAGCAGTACTTC. As protein: CASSLGRGTAGYDEQYF. This rearrangement joins TRBV5-4 to TRBJ2-7; possibly TRBD1 or TRBD2 for D (6 bases each). The germline CDR1 and CDR2 sequences are SGHNT and YYREEE (reference sequence). Between the trimmed V and J ends, which lost 0 bases and 5 bases, there was a span of 21 bases. This CDR3 region has 17 residues.